In its sample, the clone carrying this T cell receptor (beta chain) was seen a few times. RNA was extracted and reverse transcribed into cDNA as the sequencing template. The data were produced by immunoSEQ multiplex PCR, yet TCRdb's version contains in-frame clones alone and is incomplete. The data contain around 210,000 clones, 55% to 70% of them singletons. The data belong to a study of CD8+ T cells in alopecia areata. The CDR3 runs 15 residues. Per the germline V gene, CDR1 is SGHKS and CDR2 is YYEKEE (reference sequence). V lost 0 bases and J lost 4; bases outside the gene matches: 6. Described treatment: oral pan-JAK inhibitor, 5-10 mg twice daily.

Sequences were derived from CD4+ T cells sorted from blood, sampled at week 4, from a patient treated with tofacitinib. V usage is TRBV5-5 and J usage is TRBJ1-1; 7 bases line up with TRBD1. This TCR was sampled from a human donor with alopecia areata. CDR3 bases: TGTGCCAGCAGCTTGGCCGGACAGGTGGGCACTGAAGCTTTCTTT. This translates into CASSLAGQVGTEAFF.